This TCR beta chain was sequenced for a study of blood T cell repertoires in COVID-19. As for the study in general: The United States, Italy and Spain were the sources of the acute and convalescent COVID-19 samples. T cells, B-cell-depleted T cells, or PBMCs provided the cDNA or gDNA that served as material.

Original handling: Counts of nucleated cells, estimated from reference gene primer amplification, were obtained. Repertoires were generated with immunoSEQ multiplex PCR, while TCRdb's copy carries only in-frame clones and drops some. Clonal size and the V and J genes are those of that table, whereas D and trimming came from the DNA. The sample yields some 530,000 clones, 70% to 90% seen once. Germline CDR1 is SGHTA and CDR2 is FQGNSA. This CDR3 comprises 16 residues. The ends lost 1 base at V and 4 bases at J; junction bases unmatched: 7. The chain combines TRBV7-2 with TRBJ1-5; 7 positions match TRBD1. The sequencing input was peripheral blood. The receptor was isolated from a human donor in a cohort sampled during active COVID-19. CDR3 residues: CASSLEGAAFNQPQHF. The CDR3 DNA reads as TGTGCCAGCAGCTTAGAGGGGGCGGCCTTTAATCAGCCCCAGCATTTT.